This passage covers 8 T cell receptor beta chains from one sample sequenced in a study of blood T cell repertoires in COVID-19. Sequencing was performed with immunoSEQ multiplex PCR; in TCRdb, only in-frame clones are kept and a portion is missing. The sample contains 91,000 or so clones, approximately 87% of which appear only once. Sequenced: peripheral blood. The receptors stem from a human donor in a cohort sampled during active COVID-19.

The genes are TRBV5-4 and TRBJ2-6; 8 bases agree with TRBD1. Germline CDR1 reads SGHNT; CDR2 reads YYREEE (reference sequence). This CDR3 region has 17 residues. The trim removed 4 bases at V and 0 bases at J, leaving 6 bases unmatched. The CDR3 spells CASSGRDRRSGANVLTF. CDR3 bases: TGTGCCAGCAGCGGCCGGGACAGGCGCTCTGGGGCCAACGTCCTGACTTTC. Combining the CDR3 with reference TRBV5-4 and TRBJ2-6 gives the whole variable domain ETGVTQSPTHLIKTRGQQVTLRCSSQSGHNTVSWYQQALGQGPQFIFQYYREEENGRGNFPPRFSGLQFPNYSSELNVNALELDDSALYLCASSGRDRRSGANVLTFGAGSRLTVL.

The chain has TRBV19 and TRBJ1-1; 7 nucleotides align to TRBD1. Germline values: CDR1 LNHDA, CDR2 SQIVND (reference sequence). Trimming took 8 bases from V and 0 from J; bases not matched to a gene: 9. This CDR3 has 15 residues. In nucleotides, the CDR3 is TGTGCCAGTTTCCGCGCAGGGGGAGTGAACACTGAAGCTTTCTTT. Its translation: CASFRAGGVNTEAFF.

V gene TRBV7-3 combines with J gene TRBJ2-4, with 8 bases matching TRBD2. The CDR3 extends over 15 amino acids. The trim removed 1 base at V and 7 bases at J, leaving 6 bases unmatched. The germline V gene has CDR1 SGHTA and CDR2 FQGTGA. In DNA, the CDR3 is TGTGCCAGCAGCTTAATACCGGGAGGGCCCAACATTCAGTACTTC. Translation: CASSLIPGGPNIQYF.

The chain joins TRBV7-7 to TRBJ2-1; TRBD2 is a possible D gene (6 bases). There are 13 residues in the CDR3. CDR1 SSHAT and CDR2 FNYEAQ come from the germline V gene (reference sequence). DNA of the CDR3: TGTGCTTTGAAGCGGGTGAGCTACAATGAGCAGTTCTTC. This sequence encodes CALKRVSYNEQFF. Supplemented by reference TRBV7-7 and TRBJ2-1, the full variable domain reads GAGVSQSPRYKVTKRGQDVTLRCDPISSHATLYWYQQALGQGPEFLTYFNYEAQPDKSGLPSDRFSAERPEGSISTLTIQRTEQRDSAMYRCALKRVSYNEQFFGPGTRLTVL.

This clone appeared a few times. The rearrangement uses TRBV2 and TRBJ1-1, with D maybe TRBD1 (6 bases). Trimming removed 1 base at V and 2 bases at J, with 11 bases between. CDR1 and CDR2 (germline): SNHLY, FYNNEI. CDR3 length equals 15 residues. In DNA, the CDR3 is TGTGCCAGCAGTGAAGGAACAGGGATCAACACTGAAGCTTTCTTT. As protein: CASSEGTGINTEAFF.

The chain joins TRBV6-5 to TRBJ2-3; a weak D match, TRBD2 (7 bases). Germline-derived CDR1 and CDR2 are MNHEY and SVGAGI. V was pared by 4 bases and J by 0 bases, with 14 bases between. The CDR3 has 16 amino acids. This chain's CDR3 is CASSSGGQASTDTQYF. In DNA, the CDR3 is TGTGCCAGCAGTTCCGGGGGGCAGGCTAGCACAGATACGCAGTATTTT.

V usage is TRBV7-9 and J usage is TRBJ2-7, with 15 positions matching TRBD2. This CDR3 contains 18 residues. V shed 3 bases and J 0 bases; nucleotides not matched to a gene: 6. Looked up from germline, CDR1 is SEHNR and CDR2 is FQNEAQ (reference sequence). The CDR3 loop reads CASSFGLAGGPRSYEQYF. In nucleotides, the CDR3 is TGTGCCAGCAGCTTTGGACTAGCGGGAGGGCCTCGCTCCTACGAGCAGTACTTC.

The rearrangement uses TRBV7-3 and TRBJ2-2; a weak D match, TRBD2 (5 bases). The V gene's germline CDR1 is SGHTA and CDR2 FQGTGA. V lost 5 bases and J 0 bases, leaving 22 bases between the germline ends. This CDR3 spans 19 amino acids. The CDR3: CASSRRVFGASPNTGELFF. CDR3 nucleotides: TGTGCCAGCAGCCGTCGGGTTTTCGGTGCTAGCCCGAACACCGGGGAGCTGTTTTTT.